Sequencing of this T cell receptor beta chain was carried out in a study of T cell changes during pregnancy in multiple sclerosis (dated by TCRdb to 2018 to 2020). Notes on the research overall: In women with multiple sclerosis, the researchers looked at how the T cell repertoire shifted as pregnancy progressed.

As to this clone: This receptor's antigen is unknown. Base-call qualities are not available, and no considerably larger clone is one nucleotide away.

The library came from the immunoSEQ multiplex PCR assay. Here the immuneACCESS table is served through TCRdb, limited to in-frame sequences with V and J called. Missing clones are a known gap in these copies; in checked studies unresolved V genes cover under half, and the rest lacks a known reason. This sample is represented by tens of thousands of clones; roughly 91% of them were singletons. The biggest ten clones account for around 0.42% of the sample. The clonotype originates from a female donor with multiple sclerosis, enrolled in a pregnancy study. The material sequenced was CD4+ T cells from peripheral blood mononuclear cells, taken in the second trimester of pregnancy.

The CDR3 region: CASSPTQAKAFF. The nucleotide sequence reads as follows: TGTGCCAGCAGTCCAACTCAGGCCAAAGCTTTCTTT. The rearranged chain carries TRBV28 and TRBJ1-1; the D segment cannot be called with confidence. CDR1 is given as MDHEN and CDR2 as SYDVKM, both from the germline V gene. From cysteine to phenylalanine, the CDR3 is 12 amino acids long. Only the CDR3 portion is preserved as DNA: 36 bases, with reading frame beginning at the first base. Relative to germline, V is 5 bases shorter and J is 9 bases shorter, with 13 bases between their ends. The entire variable domain, with the stretches around the CDR3 drawn from the reference TRBV28 and TRBJ1-1 proteins, is DVKVTQSSRYLVKRTGEKVFLECVQDMDHENMFWYRQDPGLGLRLIYFSYDVKMKEKGDIPEGYSVSREKKERFSLILESASTNQTSMYLCASSPTQAKAFFGQGTRLTVV.